The 21 T cell receptor beta chains below all came from one sample that was sequenced in a study of T cell changes during pregnancy in multiple sclerosis. Repertoires were generated with immunoSEQ multiplex PCR, while TCRdb's copy carries only in-frame clones and drops some. The sample records approximately 87,000 clones, around nine tenths being singletons. This specimen was CD4+ T cells from peripheral blood mononuclear cells, taken in the second trimester of pregnancy. The receptors were sampled from a female donor with multiple sclerosis, enrolled in a pregnancy study.

The J gene is TRBJ2-6, the V gene TRBV6-5, with a tentative D call TRBD1 (6 bases). Germline-derived CDR1 and CDR2 are MNHEY and SVGAGI. CDR3 size: 15 residues. The ends were cut back, 5 bases at V and 0 bases at J, with 8 bases in the middle. The CDR3 sequence is CASSTGTSGANVLTF. CDR3 bases: TGTGCCAGCAGTACAGGGACCTCTGGGGCCAACGTCCTGACTTTC.

This rearrangement joins TRBV30 to TRBJ1-4, with D perhaps TRBD1 (5 bases). Germline CDR1 and CDR2: GTSNPN and SVGIG (reference sequence). The CDR3 runs to 16 residues. Trimming cost V 2 bases and J 0 bases, with 13 bases left between them. CDR3 sequence: CAWSKPRGATNEKLFF. The CDR3 nucleotides read TGTGCCTGGAGTAAACCCCGGGGGGCAACTAATGAAAAACTGTTTTTT.

This chain uses TRBV12-5 with TRBJ1-5, with D perhaps matching TRBD1 (5 bases). This CDR3 comprises 12 residues. Trimming pared 4 bases from V and 5 bases from J, leaving 6 bases between. Looked up from germline, CDR1 is LGHNT and CDR2 is FRNRAP. CDR3 nucleotide sequence: TGTGCTAGTGGTTCAGGGTATCAGCCCCAGCATTTT. Its translation is CASGSGYQPQHF. Complete variable domain (other parts from reference TRBV12-5 and TRBJ1-5): DARVTQTPRHKVTEMGQEVTMRCQPILGHNTVFWYRQTMMQGLELLAYFRNRAPLDDSGMPKDRFSAEMPDATLATLKIQPSEPRDSAVYFCASGSGYQPQHFGDGTRLSIL.

The chain has TRBV5-4 and TRBJ1-2; TRBD1 agrees at 8 bases. The CDR3 loop spans 14 amino acids. The ends lost 0 bases at V and 4 bases at J; junction bases unmatched: 2. Germline CDR1 is SGHNT and CDR2 is YYREEE (reference sequence). In DNA, the CDR3 is TGTGCCAGCAGCTTGGCGGACAGGGCCTATGGCTACACCTTC. This translates into CASSLADRAYGYTF. Looking up the rest from reference TRBV5-4 and TRBJ1-2 gives the full variable domain: ETGVTQSPTHLIKTRGQQVTLRCSSQSGHNTVSWYQQALGQGPQFIFQYYREEENGRGNFPPRFSGLQFPNYSSELNVNALELDDSALYLCASSLADRAYGYTFGSGTRLTVV.

The CDR3 reads CASSPSTGRANVLTF. CDR3 nucleotides: TGTGCCAGCAGTCCCTCTACAGGGCGGGCCAACGTCCTGACTTTC. The chain joins TRBV25-1 to TRBJ2-6, with D possibly matching TRBD1 (6 bases). V shed 5 bases and J shed 5 bases, with 13 bases lying between them. CDR3 size: 15 residues. CDR1 is MGHDK, CDR2 SYGVNS, per germline. The variable domain in full, with the rest retrieved from reference TRBV25-1 and TRBJ2-6, is EADIYQTPRYLVIGTGKKITLECSQTMGHDKMYWYQQDPGMELHLIHYSYGVNSTEKGDLSSESTVSRIRTEHFPLTLESARPSHTSQYLCASSPSTGRANVLTFGAGSRLTVL.

The chain couples TRBV5-5 to TRBJ2-7; possibly TRBD1 for D (6 bases). Per the germline V gene, CDR1 is SGHKS and CDR2 is YYEKEE (reference sequence). The CDR3 has 14 residues. With 3 bases removed from V and 10 bases from J, the gap between germline ends came to 20 bases. CDR3 in amino acids: CASSWSTGSERQYF. DNA for the CDR3: TGTGCCAGCAGCTGGTCCACAGGGAGTGAACGACAGTACTTC.

This sequence joins TRBV11-3 and TRBJ1-2, with 8 bases matching TRBD1. The CDR3 has 14 residues. The V segment lost 1 base and the J segment 7 bases; nucleotides outside the gene matches: 5. Looked up from germline, CDR1 is SGHNT and CDR2 is YENEEA. CDR3 sequence: CASSLASTGAGYTF. CDR3 sequence (DNA): TGTGCCAGCAGCTTAGCCTCGACAGGGGCTGGCTACACCTTC.

V gene TRBV4-3 combines with J gene TRBJ2-1; the match to TRBD2 covers 9 bases. J was trimmed by 7 bases and V by 0 bases; bases with no gene match: 10. From germline, CDR1 is LGHNA and CDR2 YSLEER. The CDR3 is 17 residues long. CDR3 DNA sequence: TGCGCCAGCAGCCAAGATTTATGGGCGGGGGGGAATAATGAGCAGTTCTTC. This sequence encodes CASSQDLWAGGNNEQFF.

The V and J genes are TRBV29-1 and TRBJ1-4, with D tentatively TRBD1 (6 bases). The CDR3 sequence is 14 residues long. The germline V gene encodes CDR1 SQVTM and CDR2 ANQGSEA. V gave up 4 bases and J gave up 6 bases, with 15 bases separating them. The chain's CDR3 is CSVAPPGVDEKLFF. The CDR3 DNA reads as TGCAGCGTTGCTCCGCCAGGGGTGGATGAAAAACTGTTTTTT.

The rearrangement uses TRBV28 and TRBJ2-2, with D possibly TRBD2 on 5 matching bases. Trimming took off 3 bases at V and 4 bases at J, with 12 bases between the two ends. The germline V gene has CDR1 MDHEN and CDR2 SYDVKM. The CDR3 loop spans 15 amino acids. The CDR3 region has the DNA TGTGCCAGCAGTTTTTTGCTAGCCCGCACCGGGGAGCTGTTTTTT. Translation: CASSFLLARTGELFF.

The gene calls are TRBV13 and TRBJ1-4; D is undetermined. V was trimmed by 4 bases and J by 2 bases, leaving 8 bases between them. In germline, CDR1 is PRHDT, CDR2 FYEKMQ (reference sequence). The CDR3 is 14 residues long. CDR3 protein: CASSSGMTNEKLFF. The CDR3 nucleotides are TGTGCCAGCAGCTCGGGAATGACTAATGAAAAACTGTTTTTT.

The V gene is TRBV5-4, the J gene TRBJ1-2; 10 nucleotides line up with TRBD1. The CDR3 consists of 16 residues. The V and J ends lost 4 bases and 4 bases, in that order; junction bases with no gene match: 10. Germline-derived CDR1 and CDR2 are SGHNT and YYREEE (reference sequence). CDR3 in amino acids: CASSLDRGQSPYGYTF. The CDR3 DNA follows: TGTGCCAGCAGCCTCGACAGGGGGCAGTCCCCCTATGGCTACACCTTC.

This chain connects TRBV2 to TRBJ2-5; perhaps TRBD1 as D (5 bases). The CDR3 runs to 11 residues. From germline, CDR1 is SNHLY and CDR2 FYNNEI. V was shortened by 8 bases and J by 3 bases, with 7 bases between the two germline ends. Written as DNA, the CDR3 is TGTGCCAGCGGGGCCGAAGAGACCCAGTACTTC. As protein: CASGAEETQYF.

J is TRBJ2-6 and V is TRBV5-1; 11 nucleotides line up with TRBD2. Trimming cost V 4 bases and J 0 bases; bases outside gene matches: 15. CDR1 SGHRS and CDR2 YFSETQ come from the germline V gene. The CDR3 covers 21 residues. The CDR3 DNA reads as TGCGCCAGCAGCAAAAAAAACATACTAGCGGGGGAATACTCTGGGGCCAACGTCCTGACTTTC. Its translation is CASSKKNILAGEYSGANVLTF.

The J gene is TRBJ2-1, the V gene TRBV7-8; TRBD1 is a possible D gene (5 bases). The V end lost 6 bases, the J end lost 4 bases, and 19 bases lay between the germline ends. CDR1 and CDR2 (germline): SGHVS, FQNEAQ. The CDR3 length is 16 residues. In nucleotides, the CDR3 is TGTGCCAGCAGTTCCCAATCGACAGTAACTTACAATGAGCAGTTCTTC. It is translated as CASSSQSTVTYNEQFF.

This sequence joins TRBV11-3 and TRBJ1-1; tentative D call: TRBD1 (6 bases). The V end was cut by 2 bases, the J end by 5 bases, with 24 bases between. Germline-derived CDR1 and CDR2 are SGHNT and YENEEA. The CDR3 has 18 amino acids. CDR3 loop: CASSLKAQGWGRGTEAFF. CDR3 DNA sequence: TGTGCCAGCAGCTTAAAAGCACAGGGTTGGGGTCGTGGGACTGAAGCTTTCTTT.

The chain is built from TRBV28 and TRBJ1-1; D is possibly TRBD1 (6 bases). Trimming left V 5 bases short and J 6 bases short, with 19 bases between. Germline V lookup: CDR1 MDHEN, CDR2 SYDVKM. The CDR3 loop spans 15 amino acids. CDR3 region: CASSIRDIVIAEAFF. CDR3 coding DNA: TGTGCCAGCAGTATCCGGGACATAGTTATCGCTGAAGCTTTCTTT.

V gene TRBV6-5 combines with J gene TRBJ2-1; 12 positions agree with TRBD2. Germline assignment: CDR1 MNHEY and CDR2 SVGAGI. The CDR3 loop spans 15 amino acids. V dropped 5 bases and J dropped 6; count of bases not matched to a gene: 5. The CDR3 reads CASSLTSGSFNEQFF. CDR3 DNA sequence: TGTGCCAGCAGTCTGACTAGCGGGAGCTTCAATGAGCAGTTCTTC.

This clone showed up just once. The chain has TRBV30 and TRBJ1-6; a weak D match, TRBD1 (5 bases). CDR3 size: 14 residues. V lost 5 bases and J 5 bases, leaving 13 bases between the germline ends. CDR1 and CDR2 (germline): GTSNPN, SVGIG (reference sequence). CDR3 loop: CAWGNGHDNSPLHF. CDR3 in DNA: TGTGCCTGGGGGAACGGACACGATAATTCACCCCTCCACTTT.

The rearrangement joins TRBV18 to TRBJ1-1; no clear D gene. This CDR3 has 19 amino acids. V was shortened by 4 bases and J by 5 bases, with 29 bases between the two germline ends. Germline V gives CDR1 KGHSH, CDR2 LQKENI. CDR3 residues: CASSLFGIGKGGFTTEAFF. The CDR3 region has the DNA TGTGCCAGCTCACTATTCGGGATCGGAAAAGGCGGGTTTACGACTGAAGCTTTCTTT.

The J gene is TRBJ1-1, the V gene TRBV18, with unresolved D. The CDR3 contains 14 residues. V was shortened by 6 bases and J by 3 bases, with 14 bases between the two germline ends. CDR1 is KGHSH and CDR2 is LQKENI in the germline V gene. CDR3 coding DNA: TGTGCCAGCTCGCTCTCCTCCGGGGACACTGAAGCTTTCTTT. Its translation: CASSLSSGDTEAFF.